This is a list of T cell receptor beta chains from one sample in a study of blood T cell repertoires in COVID-19. Using immunoSEQ multiplex PCR, the repertoire was profiled, and TCRdb retains in-frame clones only, with some absent. Of about 46,000 clones in the sample, around 88% are singletons; the top ten hold roughly 1.3%. The sequencing sample was made of peripheral blood. These receptors were taken from a man in his sixties with acute or convalescent COVID-19. The CDR3 runs from the conserved cysteine through the conserved F or W. The order of the fields is J gene, D gene, clone size, V gene, CDR3 protein, CDR3 DNA. D genes are given only for firm matches. Not every row has a clone size; where given, it reads once, few, many or a size class.

j_call: TRBJ2-7
d_call: NA
clone_size: NA
v_call: TRBV5-4
cdr3_aa: CASSPRTSESYEQYF
cdr3_nt: TGTGCCAGCAGCCCTCGGACATCTGAATCCTACGAGCAGTACTTC

j_call: TRBJ1-5
d_call: NA
clone_size: NA
v_call: TRBV27
cdr3_aa: CASSFGGQPQHF
cdr3_nt: TGTGCCAGCAGTTTCGGGGGGCAGCCCCAGCATTTT

j_call: TRBJ1-2
d_call: TRBD1
clone_size: NA
v_call: TRBV15
cdr3_aa: CATSSDLQGAEGYTF
cdr3_nt: TGTGCCACCAGCAGCGACCTGCAGGGGGCGGAAGGCTACACCTTC

j_call: TRBJ2-5
d_call: TRBD1
clone_size: NA
v_call: TRBV5-1
cdr3_aa: CASSVQGRLQETQYF
cdr3_nt: TGCGCCAGCAGCGTACAGGGGCGACTACAAGAGACCCAGTACTTC

j_call: TRBJ1-1
d_call: NA
clone_size: NA
v_call: TRBV11-2
cdr3_aa: CASSFSAEAFF
cdr3_nt: TGTGCCAGCAGCTTCTCTGCTGAAGCTTTCTTT

j_call: TRBJ2-7
d_call: TRBD2
clone_size: medium-sized
v_call: TRBV7-2
cdr3_aa: CASSLARGAGFYEQYF
cdr3_nt: TGTGCCAGCAGCTTAGCGCGCGGAGCGGGGTTCTACGAGCAGTACTTC

j_call: TRBJ2-3
d_call: NA
clone_size: NA
v_call: TRBV7-9
cdr3_aa: CASSRIRPAGDTQYF
cdr3_nt: TGTGCCAGCAGCCGGATTAGACCCGCGGGAGATACGCAGTATTTT

j_call: TRBJ2-7
d_call: TRBD1
clone_size: NA
v_call: TRBV5-8
cdr3_aa: CASNPDRPEQYF
cdr3_nt: TGTGCCAGCAACCCGGACAGGCCTGAGCAGTACTTC

j_call: TRBJ2-5
d_call: NA
clone_size: NA
v_call: TRBV3-1/TRBV3-2
cdr3_aa: CASSQGQQETQYF
cdr3_nt: TGTGCCAGCAGCCAAGGACAGCAAGAGACCCAGTACTTC

j_call: TRBJ2-7
d_call: NA
clone_size: NA
v_call: TRBV14
cdr3_aa: CASSLYRDSYEQYF
cdr3_nt: TGTGCCAGCAGCCTTTACCGGGACTCCTACGAGCAGTACTTC

j_call: TRBJ2-3
d_call: NA
clone_size: NA
v_call: TRBV28
cdr3_aa: CASSFWASAGTDTQYF
cdr3_nt: TGTGCCAGCAGTTTTTGGGCTAGCGCCGGCACAGATACGCAGTATTTT

j_call: TRBJ2-1
d_call: NA
clone_size: NA
v_call: TRBV11-3
cdr3_aa: CASSSLGETGQHNEQFF
cdr3_nt: TGTGCCAGCAGCTCCTTAGGGGAGACAGGCCAGCACAATGAGCAGTTCTTC

j_call: TRBJ1-1
d_call: NA
clone_size: NA
v_call: TRBV11-2
cdr3_aa: CASSYGTRNTEAFF
cdr3_nt: TGTGCCAGCAGCTACGGGACACGGAACACTGAAGCTTTCTTT